This T cell receptor beta chain comes out of a study of control samples from healthy donors and cancer patients. Measured with immunoSEQ multiplex PCR; TCRdb has only the in-frame clones, and not every one. The table lists approximately 58,000 clones, approximately 90% of them singletons. The CDR3 runs to 14 residues. Germline V gene lookup returns CDR1 SGHRS and CDR2 YFSETQ. The ends were cut back, 0 bases at V and 3 bases at J, with 10 bases in the middle. In the case of this clone: The same CDR3 can be traced to other DNA sequences in this sample.

J is TRBJ2-7 and V is TRBV5-1; a possible D gene is TRBD2 (5 bases). Sample: PBMCs. This clonotype was obtained from a man in his sixties with head and neck cancer. The CDR3 loop reads CASSLVGGLYEQYF. In nucleotides, the CDR3 is TGCGCCAGCAGCTTGGTCGGCGGACTCTACGAGCAGTACTTC.